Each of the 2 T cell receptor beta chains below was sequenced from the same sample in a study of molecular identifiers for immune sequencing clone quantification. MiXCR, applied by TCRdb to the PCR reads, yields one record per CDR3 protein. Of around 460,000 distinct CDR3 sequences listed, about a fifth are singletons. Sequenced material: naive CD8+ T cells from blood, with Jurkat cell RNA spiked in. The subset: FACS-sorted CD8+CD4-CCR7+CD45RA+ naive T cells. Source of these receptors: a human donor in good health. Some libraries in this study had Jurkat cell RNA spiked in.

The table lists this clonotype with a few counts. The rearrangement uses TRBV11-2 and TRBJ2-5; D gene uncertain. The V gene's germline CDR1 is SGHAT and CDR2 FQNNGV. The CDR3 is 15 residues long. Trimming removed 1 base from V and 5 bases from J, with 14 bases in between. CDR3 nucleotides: TGTGCCAGCAGCTTAGGGACCTCCAACACGGAGACCCAGTACTTC. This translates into CASSLGTSNTETQYF.

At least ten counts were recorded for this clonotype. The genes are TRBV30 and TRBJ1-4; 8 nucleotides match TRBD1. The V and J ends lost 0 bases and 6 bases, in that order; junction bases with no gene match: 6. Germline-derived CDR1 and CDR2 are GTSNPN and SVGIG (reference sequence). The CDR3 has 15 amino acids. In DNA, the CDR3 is TGTGCCTGGAGTGTACGGACAGGGCTTGATGAAAAACTGTTTTTT. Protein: CAWSVRTGLDEKLFF.